This TCR beta chain is from a study of Graves' ophthalmopathy and Graves' hyperthyroidism. General study points: Blood also contained most of the expanded thyroid clonotypes above 0.001 frequency.

Note on this clonotype: Its target is unknown.

Under 3 months in duration, the ophthalmopathy in affected donors had moderate-to-severe activity, CAS ≥3 and NOSPECS ≥4. No donor had other autoimmune disease, uncontrolled infection, pregnancy or lactation. RNA transcripts were the source from which TCR beta CDR3 regions were amplified. Second-round multiplex PCR followed a first-round RT-PCR using HTBI primers. One entry per CDR3 protein results from TCRdb running MiXCR on the multiplex PCR reads. The sample includes 660,000 or so distinct CDR3 sequences, roughly two fifths of them seen just once. CDR1 is SGHAT, CDR2 FQNNGV, per germline. This CDR3 is built from 15 residues. V lost 3 bases to trimming and J lost 6 bases; unmatched junction nucleotides: 5.

The V and J genes are TRBV11-2 and TRBJ1-5; 10 positions agree with TRBD1. Source material: peripheral blood. The sequence derives from an adult man with Graves' ophthalmopathy. CDR3 DNA: TGTGCCAGCAGCTTTAGACAGGGGGCAGGTCAGCCCCAGCATTTT. The encoded protein is CASSFRQGAGQPQHF.